Below, 15 T cell receptor beta chains from the same sample are listed, as sequenced in a study of identical twins. TCRdb reanalysed the 5' RACE reads using MiXCR and keeps one entry per CDR3 protein. The sample gives about 430,000 distinct CDR3 sequences, 18% of which show up once; more than 10% is in the top ten. What was sequenced was naive T cells sorted from blood. The receptors were sampled from a man between 50 and 59 years old in good health.

This clonotype was seen a few times. This sequence joins TRBV20-1 and TRBJ2-1, with 10 bases matching TRBD2. Germline V lookup: CDR1 DFQATT, CDR2 SNEGSKA (reference sequence). The V and J ends lost 5 bases and 2 bases, in that order; junction bases with no gene match: 3. The CDR3 sequence is 14 residues long. The CDR3 sequence is CSAYSGRTYNEQFF. The CDR3 DNA sequence: TGCAGTGCTTATAGCGGGAGGACCTACAATGAGCAGTTCTTC.

V is TRBV28 and J is TRBJ2-3, with TRBD2 matching 10 bases. CDR3 length: 12 residues. The V and J ends lost 6 bases and 11 bases, in that order; junction bases with no gene match: 5. Germline values: CDR1 MDHEN, CDR2 SYDVKM. This CDR3 reads CASSPSGRVQYF. CDR3 DNA sequence: TGTGCCAGCAGCCCCAGCGGGAGGGTGCAGTATTTT.

The V call is TRBV6-1, the J call TRBJ2-1, with 7 positions matching TRBD2. CDR1 is MNHNS and CDR2 is SASEGT in the germline V gene. V dropped 5 bases and J dropped 0; count of bases not matched to a gene: 22. The CDR3 contains 21 residues. This CDR3 reads CASSQLRIGGVPLLSYNEQFF. Written as DNA, the CDR3 is TGTGCCAGCAGTCAACTAAGAATTGGGGGGGTCCCCCTTCTCTCCTACAATGAGCAGTTCTTC.

This clonotype was seen a few times. The chain links TRBV5-1 to TRBJ1-1, with a weak D call TRBD1 (5 bases). The V gene lost 8 bases and the J gene lost 3 bases, with 17 bases spanning the gap. Germline values: CDR1 SGHRS, CDR2 YFSETQ. The CDR3 has 14 amino acids. CDR3 in DNA: TGCGCCAGTTCCGACCCGATAGGGGACACTGAAGCTTTCTTT. Residues: CASSDPIGDTEAFF.

The CDR3 DNA reads as TGTGCCAGCGGACAGGGTACTTACTACGAGCAGTACTTC. Protein: CASGQGTYYEQYF. The rearrangement joins TRBV11-2 to TRBJ2-7, with TRBD1 matching 8 bases. Germline-derived CDR1 and CDR2 are SGHAT and FQNNGV. V lost 8 bases, J lost 3 bases, and 6 bases stayed unmatched. This CDR3 comprises 13 residues.

This clonotype occurred a few times. J is TRBJ1-5 and V is TRBV11-2; 7 positions agree with TRBD1. V was pared by 0 bases and J by 3 bases, with 17 bases of the junction left unmatched. CDR3 length: 20 amino acids. Per the germline V gene, CDR1 is SGHAT and CDR2 is FQNNGV. The CDR3 DNA reads TGTGCCAGCAGCTTAGAGGGGGATCTCCGGGACAGCAGTCTCAATCAGCCCCAGCATTTT. It codes for CASSLEGDLRDSSLNQPQHF.

The rearrangement joins TRBV24-1 to TRBJ2-5, with TRBD2 matching over 9 bases. The CDR3 runs to 15 residues. CDR1 KGHDR and CDR2 SFDVKD come from the germline V gene. J was trimmed by 2 bases and V by 3 bases; bases with no gene match: 3. CDR3: CATSDGLAGQETQYF. As DNA, the CDR3 is TGTGCCACCAGTGATGGCCTAGCGGGGCAAGAGACCCAGTACTTC.

This clonotype has a count of ten or more. The chain combines TRBV28 with TRBJ2-7; the match to TRBD1 covers 9 bases. The CDR3 extends over 15 amino acids. Germline V gene sequence: CDR1 MDHEN, CDR2 SYDVKM. After removal of 7 bases from V and 4 bases from J, the junction contained 11 bases not matched to a gene. This chain's CDR3 is CASMIGDRVRYEQYF. The DNA of the CDR3 is TGTGCCAGCATGATAGGGGACAGGGTTCGGTACGAGCAGTACTTC.

This chain joins TRBV21-1 and TRBJ2-7. TRBV21-1 is a pseudogene. The CDR3 is made up of 14 amino acids. The DNA for the CDR3 is TGTGCCAATCCACAAGGACAGGACTCCTACGAGCAGTACTTC. Its protein product is CANPQGQDSYEQYF.

The CDR3 loop reads CASSPPGLIYEQYF. The CDR3 coding sequence is TGTGCCAGCTCACCTCCAGGACTGATCTACGAGCAGTACTTC. The V and J genes are TRBV18 and TRBJ2-7, with D perhaps TRBD2 (5 bases). The CDR3 has 14 amino acids. V lost 3 bases and J lost 3, with 12 bases in between. Germline V gene lookup returns CDR1 KGHSH and CDR2 LQKENI.

For this clonotype: The junction departs from the called germline gene at one end, perhaps through a read error. This chain uses TRBV4-2 with TRBJ2-2, with TRBD1 identical over 8 bases. Germline V lookup: CDR1 LGHNA, CDR2 YNFKEQ. The length of the CDR3 is 16 residues. This CDR3 is CASSQEWDRSTEELFF. CDR3 DNA: TGTGCCAGCAGCCAGGAGTGGGACAGGTCCACCGAGGAGCTGTTTTTT.

In its sample, this clonotype was seen many times. The chain recombines TRBV12-3 or TRBV12-4 with TRBJ1-1, with 8 bases matching TRBD1. This CDR3 spans 13 amino acids. The junction had 4 bases not matched to a gene; V was cut back by 5 bases and J by 5 bases. The CDR3 here is CASSTDRGTEAFF. In DNA, the CDR3 is TGTGCCAGCAGTACCGACAGGGGAACTGAAGCTTTCTTT.

This clonotype has a count of ten or more. The rearrangement joins TRBV3-1 to TRBJ1-5; 8 bases map to TRBD1. CDR1 and CDR2 (germline): LGHDT, YNNKEL (reference sequence). The CDR3 covers 20 residues. The trim removed 0 bases at V and 0 bases at J, leaving 13 bases unmatched. CDR3 nucleotide sequence: TGTGCCAGCAGCCAAGACCCGTGGGTGGCAGGGGGCTCTAGCAATCAGCCCCAGCATTTT. As protein: CASSQDPWVAGGSSNQPQHF.

The chain couples TRBV20-1 to TRBJ2-7; 13 bases match TRBD2. This CDR3 has 16 residues. CDR1 is DFQATT and CDR2 is SNEGSKA in the germline V gene (reference sequence). The V gene end was trimmed by 1 base and the J gene end by 5 bases; junction bases not matched to a gene: 8. The CDR3 loop reads CSARVGLAGLGHEQYF. As DNA, the CDR3 is TGCAGTGCTAGAGTGGGACTAGCGGGATTGGGACACGAGCAGTACTTC.

Only a few counts were recorded for this clonotype. The chain uses TRBV6-1 and TRBJ2-5; tentatively, D is TRBD1 (6 bases). Germline CDR1 is MNHNS and CDR2 is SASEGT. V lost 7 bases, J lost 2 bases, and 20 bases lay in between. The CDR3 runs 16 residues. The CDR3 nucleotides are TGTGCCAGCACTAGGGACCGGACAGATTCACAAGAGACCCAGTACTTC. It specifies CASTRDRTDSQETQYF.